This T cell receptor beta chain emerged from a study of shared clonotypes between healthy human individuals. Study as a whole: The plates for each donor numbered three CD4 naive, three CD4 memory, two CD8 naive and one CD8 memory.

Study observations and caveats: Around 5.4% of naive CD4 clonotypes were common to a handful of donors. Researchers found naive subsets generally carried larger estimated richness than memory subsets.

The trim removed 1 base at V and 8 bases at J, leaving 16 bases unmatched. The CDR3 loop spans 18 amino acids. Germline assignment: CDR1 SGHTA and CDR2 FQGNSA. Profiling relied on immunoSEQ multiplex PCR, and the TCRdb table lists in-frame clones only, not all of them. Here the sample spans a few hundred thousand clones, 96% being singletons. With regard to this clone: Its antigen is undetermined.

The chain has TRBV7-2 and TRBJ2-1; 8 bases map to TRBD2. The receptor comes from a man aged 30 to 45 in good health. The sample taken for sequencing was memory CD8+ T cells sorted from blood. The subset here: CD45RO+ cells pooled with CCR7-negative TemRA cells. The CDR3, as DNA: TGTGCCAGCAGCTTAGTTCGTTTTCGTAGCGGGACGGCCCATGAGCAGTTCTTC. Translated, it gives CASSLVRFRSGTAHEQFF.